One sample yielded the 21 T cell receptor beta chains listed below, sequenced in a study of technical replicates of blood from a few donors. Repertoires were generated with immunoSEQ multiplex PCR, while TCRdb's copy carries only in-frame clones and drops some. This table holds tens of thousands of clones, about 90% found once. The sample taken for sequencing was PBMCs. The receptors here all came from a human donor in good health. Some clones in this sample may be carry-over from other donors' samples.

The V call is TRBV29-1, the J call TRBJ2-5, with TRBD2 as a possible D gene (6 bases). V was pared by 1 base and J by 4 bases, with 19 bases between. Germline CDR1 reads SQVTM; CDR2 reads ANQGSEA. This CDR3 spans 16 amino acids. CDR3 residues: CSVEGVAIKAGETQYF. The CDR3 DNA sequence: TGCAGCGTTGAAGGGGTGGCCATTAAAGCGGGAGAGACCCAGTACTTC. Supplemented by reference TRBV29-1 and TRBJ2-5, the full variable domain reads SAVISQKPSRDICQRGTSLTIQCQVDSQVTMMFWYRQQPGQSLTLIATANQGSEATYESGFVIDKFPISRPNLTFSTLTVSNMSPEDSSIYLCSVEGVAIKAGETQYFGPGTRLLVL.

This clone was counted between two and nine times. This chain links TRBV15 with TRBJ2-5; weak D call: TRBD1 (6 bases). Trimming cost V 0 bases and J 5 bases, with 16 bases left between them. From germline, CDR1 is LNHNV and CDR2 YYDKDF (reference sequence). The CDR3 extends over 16 amino acids. The CDR3 spells CATSRDLPGVYETQYF. The CDR3 bases are TGTGCCACCAGCAGAGATTTACCAGGGGTTTACGAGACCCAGTACTTC.

The rearrangement joins TRBV7-2 to TRBJ2-1; D possibly corresponds to TRBD2 (5 bases). The V end lost 0 bases, the J end lost 7 bases, and 10 bases lay between the germline ends. This CDR3 has 14 residues. Looked up from germline, CDR1 is SGHTA and CDR2 is FQGNSA. The CDR3 is CASSLAFSGNEQFF. CDR3 in DNA: TGTGCCAGCAGCTTAGCCTTCAGCGGTAATGAGCAGTTCTTC. Combining the CDR3 with reference TRBV7-2 and TRBJ2-1 gives the whole variable domain GAGVSQSPSNKVTEKGKDVELRCDPISGHTALYWYRQSLGQGLEFLIYFQGNSAPDKSGLPSDRFSAERTGGSVSTLTIQRTQQEDSAVYLCASSLAFSGNEQFFGPGTRLTVL.

The chain carries TRBV7-9 and TRBJ2-5, with a tentative D call TRBD2 (6 bases). V was cut by 1 base and J by 2 bases, with 11 bases left in between. The CDR3 consists of 15 residues. The germline CDR1 and CDR2 sequences are SEHNR and FQNEAQ (reference sequence). The DNA of the CDR3 is TGTGCCAGCAGCTTAGGGGCGGGATCTCAAGAGACCCAGTACTTC. Amino acid sequence: CASSLGAGSQETQYF. Full variable domain (rest looked up from reference TRBV7-9 and TRBJ2-5): DTGVSQNPRHKITKRGQNVTFRCDPISEHNRLYWYRQTLGQGPEFLTYFQNEAQLEKSRLLSDRFSAERPKGSFSTLEIQRTEQGDSAMYLCASSLGAGSQETQYFGPGTRLLVL.

The J gene is TRBJ2-7, the V gene TRBV10-2; possible D gene TRBD1, 6 bases. Trimming took off 6 bases at V and 3 bases at J, with 15 bases between the two ends. CDR3 length equals 14 residues. Germline V gene lookup returns CDR1 WSHSY and CDR2 SAAADI. CDR3 region: CASRDRDTYYEQYF. The CDR3 nucleotides are TGCGCCAGCAGGGACCGGGACACCTACTACGAGCAGTACTTC.

The CDR3 region has the DNA TGTGCCAGCAGTCCCGGACTCCAGCGAGGCGGGGAGCTGTTTTTT. Translating gives CASSPGLQRGGELFF. The chain uses TRBV5-4 and TRBJ2-2, with D possibly TRBD2 on 5 matching bases. The CDR3 loop spans 15 amino acids. Germline-derived CDR1 and CDR2 are SGHNT and YYREEE (reference sequence). The ends were cut back, 5 bases at V and 7 bases at J, with 18 bases in the middle. The full variable domain, in which reference TRBV5-4 and TRBJ2-2 provide the parts outside the CDR3, is ETGVTQSPTHLIKTRGQQVTLRCSSQSGHNTVSWYQQALGQGPQFIFQYYREEENGRGNFPPRFSGLQFPNYSSELNVNALELDDSALYLCASSPGLQRGGELFFGEGSRLTVL.

V gene TRBV27 combines with J gene TRBJ1-5; 10 bases line up with TRBD1. Germline V CDR1 and CDR2: MNHEY, SMNVEV (reference sequence). V shed 3 bases and J 4 bases; nucleotides not matched to a gene: 9. The CDR3 has 17 residues. CDR3 sequence (DNA): TGTGCCAGCAGTTTTTATTCCGGGACAGGGGTGAATCAGCCCCAGCATTTT. Its protein is CASSFYSGTGVNQPQHF.

The genes are TRBV14 and TRBJ2-4; 7 bases line up with TRBD1. There are 14 residues in the CDR3. V lost 5 bases, J lost 6 bases, and 7 bases stayed unmatched. Germline CDR1 reads SGHDN; CDR2 reads FVKESK. The CDR3 spells CASSYRQGRNIQYF. CDR3 nucleotides: TGTGCCAGCAGCTACCGACAGGGCAGAAACATTCAGTACTTC.

The V gene is TRBV10-3, the J gene TRBJ2-7, with 8 nucleotides matching TRBD2. The junction had 14 bases not matched to a gene; V was cut back by 11 bases and J by 5 bases. Germline V lookup: CDR1 ENHRY, CDR2 SYGVKD. CDR3 size: 14 residues. The CDR3 here is CAANAGGEADEQYF. DNA of the CDR3: TGTGCCGCCAACGCGGGGGGAGAGGCGGACGAGCAGTACTTC.

This chain links TRBV2 with TRBJ1-2, with D possibly matching TRBD1 (5 bases). Germline V gene data show CDR1 as SNHLY and CDR2 as FYNNEI. V shed 7 bases and J shed 4 bases, with 16 bases lying between them. This CDR3 has 14 residues. The CDR3 DNA reads TGTGCCAGCAATCGTCAGGGTTCCCCCTATGGCTACACCTTC. It codes for CASNRQGSPYGYTF. The whole variable domain, filled in from reference TRBV2 and TRBJ1-2, reads EPEVTQTPSHQVTQMGQEVILRCVPISNHLYFYWYRQILGQKVEFLVSFYNNEISEKSEIFDDQFSVERPDGSNFTLKIRSTKLEDSAMYFCASNRQGSPYGYTFGSGTRLTVV.

The chain joins TRBV12-5 to TRBJ2-1; TRBD2 aligns across 11 bases. CDR1 and CDR2 (germline): LGHNT, FRNRAP. This CDR3 has 16 residues. V was clipped by 5 bases and J by 4 bases; unmatched bases: 7. Here the CDR3 reads CASGPGTSGAYNEQFF. In nucleotides, the CDR3 is TGTGCTAGTGGTCCCGGGACTAGCGGAGCATACAATGAGCAGTTCTTC.

This rearrangement joins TRBV4-3 to TRBJ2-2, with D perhaps TRBD1 (7 bases). CDR3 size: 14 residues. The V end lost 7 bases, the J end lost 6 bases, and 15 bases lay between the germline ends. Germline V gene lookup returns CDR1 LGHNA and CDR2 YSLEER. The CDR3 reads CASNNAGTAGELFF. The CDR3 bases are TGCGCCAGCAACAACGCGGGGACAGCCGGGGAGCTGTTTTTT.

This rearrangement joins TRBV6-4 to TRBJ2-1; D is uncertain. CDR3 length: 15 residues. Looked up from germline, CDR1 is MRHNA and CDR2 is SNTAGT. The germline V and J ends were trimmed by 5 bases and 0 bases, with 11 bases remaining between them. The CDR3, as DNA: TGTGCCAGCAGTAAAGAGAGTGGCTCCTACAATGAGCAGTTCTTC. It is translated as CASSKESGSYNEQFF.

The chain carries TRBV30 and TRBJ2-1; 10 positions match TRBD2. Germline V gene sequence: CDR1 GTSNPN, CDR2 SVGIG (reference sequence). Unmatched junction bases numbered 7, after V lost 3 bases and J lost 5 bases. The CDR3 runs to 15 residues. CDR3 region: CAWRERLAGDNEQFF. In nucleotides, the CDR3 is TGTGCCTGGAGGGAAAGACTAGCGGGTGACAATGAGCAGTTCTTC.

J is TRBJ2-7 and V is TRBV5-1; 8 bases agree with TRBD2. Germline V lookup: CDR1 SGHRS, CDR2 YFSETQ. V lost 5 bases to trimming and J lost 2 bases; unmatched junction nucleotides: 9. The CDR3 loop spans 15 amino acids. CDR3 loop: CASRQPGGRTYEQYF. CDR3 bases: TGCGCCAGCAGGCAACCGGGAGGGAGAACCTACGAGCAGTACTTC.

CDR3: CASSLVAGSTYEQYF. Written as DNA, the CDR3 is TGTGCCAGCAGCTTGGTGGCGGGGTCGACCTACGAGCAGTACTTC. The chain employs TRBV5-4 and TRBJ2-7; D possibly corresponds to TRBD2 (6 bases). With 0 bases removed from V and 2 bases from J, the gap between germline ends came to 12 bases. The CDR3 is 15 residues long. Germline CDR1 is SGHNT and CDR2 is YYREEE (reference sequence).

On this clone: This CDR3 is also generated by other DNA sequences in the sample. The chain carries TRBV2 and TRBJ2-3; D may be TRBD2 (5 bases). V shed 6 bases and J shed 4 bases, with 8 bases lying between them. CDR3 length equals 12 residues. Germline lookup yields CDR1 SNHLY and CDR2 FYNNEI. CDR3 sequence reads: CASRGLADTQYF. DNA of the CDR3: TGTGCCAGCAGAGGACTCGCAGATACGCAGTATTTT.

J is TRBJ2-5 and V is TRBV7-2; tentative D call: TRBD2 (6 bases). Germline V gene data show CDR1 as SGHTA and CDR2 as FQGNSA. Between the trimmed V and J ends, which lost 5 bases and 5 bases, there was a span of 18 bases. This CDR3 has 15 residues. CDR3 residues: CASSRRGGSGETQYF. The CDR3 nucleotides read TGTGCCAGCAGCCGCCGTGGGGGGTCCGGGGAGACCCAGTACTTC.

The genes are TRBV11-3 and TRBJ1-2, with D hard to call. This CDR3 has 16 residues. With 11 bases removed from V and 4 bases from J, the gap between germline ends came to 26 bases. Per the germline V gene, CDR1 is SGHNT and CDR2 is YENEEA. In nucleotides, the CDR3 is TGTGCCCGAGCTCCCCACGATTGCCCCATTTGCTATGGCTACACCTTC. Its translation: CARAPHDCPICYGYTF.

The chain combines TRBV6-1 with TRBJ2-6; D unresolved. Germline CDR1 MNHNS, CDR2 SASEGT. The CDR3 contains 15 residues. V gave up 3 bases and J gave up 1 base, with 7 bases separating them. The CDR3 loop reads CASSDVSSGANVLTF. In nucleotides, the CDR3 is TGTGCCAGCAGTGATGTATCGTCTGGGGCCAACGTCCTGACTTTC.

Written as DNA, the CDR3 is TGCAGCGTCGGCCAGGGGGCGTCCGAGCAGTACTTC. Protein sequence: CSVGQGASEQYF. The chain uses TRBV29-1 and TRBJ2-7; 8 nucleotides line up with TRBD1. The germline V gene has CDR1 SQVTM and CDR2 ANQGSEA. There are 12 residues in the CDR3. V lost 6 bases to trimming and J lost 6 bases; unmatched junction nucleotides: 7.